This T cell receptor (beta chain) was profiled in a study of blood T cell repertoires in COVID-19. Background on the study: Donors in the United States, Italy and Spain gave samples during acute or convalescent COVID-19.

Sequencing was performed with immunoSEQ multiplex PCR; in TCRdb, only in-frame clones are kept and a portion is missing. The repertoire has some 150,000 clones, about nine tenths of them found once; the top ten carry 3.5% to 4%. V lost 0 bases, J lost 4 bases, and 6 bases stayed unmatched. CDR1 SGHNT and CDR2 YYREEE come from the germline V gene (reference sequence). CDR3 length: 15 residues. The TCR sequence derives from a woman aged 60-75 years who had recovered from COVID-19. Source material: peripheral blood. The V call is TRBV5-4, the J call TRBJ1-2, with 7 bases aligning to TRBD1. CDR3 DNA: TGTGCCAGCAGCTTGGGGAGGGGGCCGTCCTATGGCTACACCTTC. This gives the protein CASSLGRGPSYGYTF.